The rows below give T cell receptor beta chains drawn from one sample of a study of blood T cell repertoires in COVID-19. Repertoires were generated with immunoSEQ multiplex PCR, while TCRdb's copy carries only in-frame clones and drops some. The sample lists some 45,000 clones, around 80% seen once, with about a quarter in the top ten. The material sequenced was peripheral blood. These receptors came from a woman aged 60-70 years with acute or convalescent COVID-19. Both conserved end residues are part of each CDR3. The D gene is left open where the match is weak. Some rows mark clone size as missing; the rest say once, few, many or name a class of expanded clone.

J: TRBJ1-2
V: TRBV12-3/TRBV12-4
D: -
size: -
CDR3: CATKIQALYGYTF
DNA: TGTGCCACTAAAATTCAGGCACTCTATGGCTACACCTTC

J: TRBJ1-3
V: TRBV29-1
D: -
size: -
CDR3: CSVEEVDTIYF
DNA: TGCAGCGTTGAAGAGGTAGACACCATATATTTT

J: TRBJ2-2
V: TRBV24-1
D: -
size: -
CDR3: CATSIGAEELFF
DNA: TGTGCCACCAGTATTGGGGCGGAGGAGCTGTTTTTT

J: TRBJ1-2
V: TRBV3-1/TRBV3-2
D: -
size: -
CDR3: CASSPEVLAARHNYGYTF
DNA: TGTGCCAGCAGCCCAGAGGTGTTGGCAGCCCGACATAACTATGGCTACACCTTC

J: TRBJ2-3
V: TRBV7-2
D: TRBD2
size: -
CDR3: CASSQLAGGLRTDTQYF
DNA: TGTGCCAGCAGCCAGCTGGCGGGGGGGCTCCGCACAGATACGCAGTATTTT

J: TRBJ2-7
V: TRBV13
D: -
size: -
CDR3: CASSPETRGIYEQYF
DNA: TGTGCCAGCAGCCCTGAGACAAGGGGCATCTACGAGCAGTACTTC

J: TRBJ2-1
V: TRBV7-9
D: -
size: -
CDR3: CASSLGSADYNEQFF
DNA: TGTGCCAGCAGCTTAGGGTCGGCGGACTACAATGAGCAGTTCTTC

J: TRBJ2-5
V: TRBV12-3/TRBV12-4
D: -
size: -
CDR3: CASTWGGQETQYF
DNA: TGTGCCAGCACCTGGGGCGGCCAAGAGACCCAGTACTTC

J: TRBJ2-5
V: TRBV29-1
D: -
size: -
CDR3: CSVVLPGEQETQYF
DNA: TGCAGCGTTGTGCTCCCAGGGGAACAAGAGACCCAGTACTTC

J: TRBJ2-5
V: TRBV4-1
D: TRBD2
size: -
CDR3: CASSQEELSGGFHQETQYF
DNA: TGCGCCAGCAGCCAAGAAGAACTTAGCGGGGGATTTCATCAAGAGACCCAGTACTTC

J: TRBJ1-1
V: TRBV19
D: -
size: -
CDR3: CASSVDSMNTEAFF
DNA: TGTGCCAGTAGTGTTGACAGTATGAACACTGAAGCTTTCTTT

J: TRBJ1-2
V: TRBV9
D: -
size: -
CDR3: CASSTTGRSLYGYTF
DNA: TGTGCCAGCAGCACGACTGGCAGAAGCTTATATGGCTACACCTTC

J: TRBJ1-5
V: TRBV28
D: -
size: -
CDR3: CASSRSNAGPQPQHF
DNA: TGTGCCAGCAGCCGCTCGAACGCAGGGCCCCAGCCCCAGCATTTT

J: TRBJ1-4
V: TRBV6-6
D: -
size: -
CDR3: CASSWQINEKLFF
DNA: TGTGCCAGCAGTTGGCAGATTAATGAAAAACTGTTTTTT

J: TRBJ2-1
V: TRBV24-1
D: -
size: -
CDR3: CATSDLSGDEQFF
DNA: TGTGCCACCAGTGATTTGTCAGGTGATGAGCAGTTCTTC

J: TRBJ2-1
V: TRBV10-1
D: TRBD2
size: -
CDR3: CASKSGTSLHNEQFF
DNA: TGCGCCAGCAAATCCGGGACTAGTCTCCACAATGAGCAGTTCTTC

J: TRBJ2-2
V: TRBV24-1
D: -
size: -
CDR3: CATSDLRGELFF
DNA: TGTGCCACCAGTGACCTCCGGGGGGAGCTGTTTTTT

J: TRBJ2-7
V: TRBV27
D: -
size: -
CDR3: CASSHTGRDEQYF
DNA: TGTGCCAGCAGCCACACAGGGAGGGACGAGCAGTACTTC

J: TRBJ2-7
V: TRBV5-1
D: -
size: -
CDR3: CASSLAPGYSYEQYF
DNA: TGCGCCAGCAGCTTGGCACCAGGGTACTCCTACGAGCAGTACTTC

J: TRBJ2-7
V: TRBV18
D: -
size: -
CDR3: CASSPDSRNYEQYF
DNA: TGTGCCAGCTCACCAGACAGTAGGAATTACGAGCAGTACTTC

J: TRBJ2-1
V: TRBV6-5
D: -
size: once
CDR3: CASSYRRDSYNEQFF
DNA: TGTGCCAGCAGTTACCGGAGGGACTCCTACAATGAGCAGTTCTTC

J: TRBJ2-1
V: TRBV9
D: -
size: few
CDR3: CASSVGLPNEQFF
DNA: TGTGCCAGCAGCGTGGGACTTCCTAATGAGCAGTTCTTC

J: TRBJ2-7
V: TRBV12-3/TRBV12-4
D: -
size: -
CDR3: CASSLAPSEQYF
DNA: TGTGCCAGCAGTTTAGCCCCCAGCGAGCAGTACTTC

J: TRBJ1-1
V: TRBV9
D: -
size: -
CDR3: CASSATPKQGNTEAFF
DNA: TGTGCCAGCAGCGCAACCCCAAAACAGGGAAACACTGAAGCTTTCTTT

J: TRBJ2-7
V: TRBV19
D: TRBD2
size: -
CDR3: CASSQTSGSYEQYF
DNA: TGTGCCAGTAGTCAGACTAGCGGCTCCTACGAGCAGTACTTC

J: TRBJ1-2
V: TRBV3-1/TRBV3-2
D: -
size: -
CDR3: CASSPTLGTDGYTF
DNA: TGTGCCAGCAGCCCGACCCTGGGTACAGATGGCTACACCTTC

J: TRBJ1-4
V: TRBV2
D: TRBD1
size: -
CDR3: CASSEHRGGNEKLFF
DNA: TGTGCCAGCAGTGAGCACAGGGGGGGAAATGAAAAACTGTTTTTT